One and the same sample provided the 2 T cell receptor gamma chains below, sequenced in a study of gamma-delta chains in newborns, infants, children. TCRdb reanalyzed the reads using CATT. The table shows 600 to 800 gamma-chain clones, with 50% to 60% occurring only once. The sequencing sample was made of blood. These receptors all stem from a child who was a newborn, infant or young child, either healthy, febrile or measles-vaccinated (not recorded which).

The gene calls are TRGV9 and TRGJP. Because TCRdb records no J gene, it was assigned here through a match of the DNA to germline. Germline lookup yields CDR1 GITISATS and CDR2 ISYDGTV (reference sequence). V dropped 0 bases and J dropped 7; count of bases not matched to a gene: 6. The CDR3 spans 17 residues. CDR3 DNA sequence: TGTGCCTTGTGGGAGGTGCAACGGGAGTTGGGCAAAAAAATCAAGGTATTT. It codes for CALWEVQRELGKKIKVF.

A note on this clone: One junction end disagrees with the germline gene, perhaps due to a read error. This rearrangement joins TRGV2 to TRGJ1 or TRGJ2. The J gene comes from matching the DNA to germline here; TCRdb lacks it. This CDR3 has 12 amino acids. Germline V gene data show CDR1 as EGSNGY and CDR2 as YDSYNSKV. This CDR3 is CAIWDGYYKKLF. The CDR3 DNA follows: TGTGCCATCTGGGACGGGTATTATAAGAAACTCTTT.